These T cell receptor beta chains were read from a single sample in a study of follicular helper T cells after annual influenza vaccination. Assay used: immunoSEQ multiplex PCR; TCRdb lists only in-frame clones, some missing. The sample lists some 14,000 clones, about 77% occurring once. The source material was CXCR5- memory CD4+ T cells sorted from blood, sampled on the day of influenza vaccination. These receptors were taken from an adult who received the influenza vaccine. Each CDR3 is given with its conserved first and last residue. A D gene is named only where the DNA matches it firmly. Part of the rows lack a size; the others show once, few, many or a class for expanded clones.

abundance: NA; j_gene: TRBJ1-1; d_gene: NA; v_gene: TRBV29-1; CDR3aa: CSVQQGANTEAFF; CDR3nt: TGCAGCGTTCAACAGGGAGCGAACACTGAAGCTTTCTTT
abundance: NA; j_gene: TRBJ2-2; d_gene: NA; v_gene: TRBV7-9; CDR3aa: CASSLVPVSGELFF; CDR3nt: TGTGCCAGCAGCTTAGTTCCCGTCAGCGGGGAGCTGTTTTTT
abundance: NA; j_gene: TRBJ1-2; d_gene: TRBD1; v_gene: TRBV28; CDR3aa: CASSNDRGRAYGYTF; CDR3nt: TGTGCCAGCAGCAACGACAGGGGGCGGGCCTATGGCTACACCTTC
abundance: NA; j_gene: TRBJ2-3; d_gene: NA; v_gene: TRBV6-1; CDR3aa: CASSGSGTRGGATDTQYF; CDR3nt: TGTGCCAGCAGTGGCTCTGGCACGCGGGGCGGGGCAACAGATACGCAGTATTTT
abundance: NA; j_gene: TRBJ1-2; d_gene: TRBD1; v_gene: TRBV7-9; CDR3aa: CASSPRRQGAAGYTF; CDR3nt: TGTGCCAGCAGCCCGCGCCGCCAGGGGGCGGCTGGCTACACCTTC
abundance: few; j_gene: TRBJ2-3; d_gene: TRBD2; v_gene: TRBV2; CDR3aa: CASSVGGGISDTQYF; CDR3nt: TGTGCCAGCAGTGTGGGCGGGGGGATATCAGATACGCAGTATTTT
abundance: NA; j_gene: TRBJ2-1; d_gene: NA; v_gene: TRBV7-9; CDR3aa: CASSSPQLRRDNEQFF; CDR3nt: TGTGCCAGCAGCTCGCCTCAGCTACGCCGTGACAATGAGCAGTTCTTC
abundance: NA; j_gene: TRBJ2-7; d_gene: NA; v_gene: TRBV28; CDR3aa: CASRLPASYEQYF; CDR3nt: TGTGCCAGCAGACTCCCGGCCTCCTACGAGCAGTACTTC
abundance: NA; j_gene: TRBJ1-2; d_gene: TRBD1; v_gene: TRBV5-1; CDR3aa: CASGRDRNYGYTF; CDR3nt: TGCGCCAGCGGCCGGGACAGAAACTATGGCTACACCTTC
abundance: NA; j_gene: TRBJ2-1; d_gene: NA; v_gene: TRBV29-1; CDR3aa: CSVECGGVDNEQFF; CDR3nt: TGCAGCGTTGAATGTGGGGGTGTGGACAATGAGCAGTTCTTC
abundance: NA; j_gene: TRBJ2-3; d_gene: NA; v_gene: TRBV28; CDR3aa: CASRSHQRVPRTDTQYF; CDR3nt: TGTGCCAGCAGATCTCACCAGCGGGTCCCTCGCACAGATACGCAGTATTTT
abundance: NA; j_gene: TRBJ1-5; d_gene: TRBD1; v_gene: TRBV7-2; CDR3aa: CASSLGGTVNGQPQHF; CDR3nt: TGTGCCAGCAGCTTAGGTGGGACAGTTAATGGTCAGCCCCAGCATTTT
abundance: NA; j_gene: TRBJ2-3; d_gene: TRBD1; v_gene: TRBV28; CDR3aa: CASSQGGTDTQYF; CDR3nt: TGTGCCAGCAGCCAGGGGGGCACAGATACGCAGTATTTT
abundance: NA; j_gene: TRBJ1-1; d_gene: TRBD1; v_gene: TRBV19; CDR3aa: CASTDRAPEAFF; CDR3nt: TGTGCCAGTACCGACAGGGCCCCTGAAGCTTTCTTT
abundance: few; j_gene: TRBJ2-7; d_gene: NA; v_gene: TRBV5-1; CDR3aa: CASSREYSYEQYF; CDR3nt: TGCGCCAGCAGTAGGGAGTACTCCTACGAGCAGTACTTC
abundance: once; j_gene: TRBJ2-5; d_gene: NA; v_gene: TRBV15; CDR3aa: CATSRDPQETQYF; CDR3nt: TGTGCCACCAGCAGAGATCCCCAGGAGACCCAGTACTTC
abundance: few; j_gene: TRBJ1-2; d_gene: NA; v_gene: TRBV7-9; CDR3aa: CASSLGVYGYTF; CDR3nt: TGTGCCAGCAGCTTAGGGGTTTATGGCTACACCTTC
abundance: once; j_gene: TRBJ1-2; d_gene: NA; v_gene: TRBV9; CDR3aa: CASSFNYGYTF; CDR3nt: TGTGCCAGCAGCTTCAACTATGGCTACACCTTC
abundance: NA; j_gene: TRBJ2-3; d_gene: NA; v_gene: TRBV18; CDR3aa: CASSPFAGSSMDTQYF; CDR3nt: TGTGCCAGCTCACCATTTGCGGGGTCCTCGATGGATACGCAGTATTTT
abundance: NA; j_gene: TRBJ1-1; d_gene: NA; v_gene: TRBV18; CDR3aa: CASSPLGDTEAFF; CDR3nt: TGTGCCAGCTCACCACTCGGCGACACTGAAGCTTTCTTT
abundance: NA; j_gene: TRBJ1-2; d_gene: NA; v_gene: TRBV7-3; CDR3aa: CASSPSRGSNYGYTF; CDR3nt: TGTGCCAGCAGCCCCTCTAGGGGATCAAACTATGGCTACACCTTC
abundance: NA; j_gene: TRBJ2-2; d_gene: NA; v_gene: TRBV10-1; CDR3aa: CASSSGTANTGELFF; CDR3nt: TGCGCCAGCAGCAGCGGGACAGCAAACACCGGGGAGCTGTTTTTT
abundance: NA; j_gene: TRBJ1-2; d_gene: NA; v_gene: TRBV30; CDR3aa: CAWSASEVGGYTF; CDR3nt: TGTGCCTGGAGTGCCAGCGAAGTCGGCGGCTACACCTTC
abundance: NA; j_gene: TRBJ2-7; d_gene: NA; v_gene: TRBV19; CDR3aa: CASRPFYEQYF; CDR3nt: TGTGCCAGTAGACCTTTCTACGAGCAGTACTTC
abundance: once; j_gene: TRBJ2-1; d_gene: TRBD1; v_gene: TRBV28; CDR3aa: CASSLPSTGNNEQFF; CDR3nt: TGTGCCAGCAGTTTACCTTCGACAGGGAACAATGAGCAGTTCTTC
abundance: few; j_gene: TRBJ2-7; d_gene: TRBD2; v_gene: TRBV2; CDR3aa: CASSEALGLVLIRSSYEQYF; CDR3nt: TGTGCCAGCAGTGAAGCGCTTGGACTAGTCCTTATTAGGAGCTCCTACGAGCAGTACTTC
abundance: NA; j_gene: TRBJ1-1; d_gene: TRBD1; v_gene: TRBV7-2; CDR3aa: CASSLVPQGVRTAEAFF; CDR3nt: TGTGCCAGCAGCTTAGTCCCACAGGGGGTAAGAACAGCTGAAGCTTTCTTT
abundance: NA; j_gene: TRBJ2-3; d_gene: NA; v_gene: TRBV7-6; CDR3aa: CASSDKLEDTQYF; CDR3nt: TGTGCCAGCAGCGACAAGTTGGAAGATACGCAGTATTTT
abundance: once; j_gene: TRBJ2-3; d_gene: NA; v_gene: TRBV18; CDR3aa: CASSLSREDTQYF; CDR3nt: TGCGCCAGCTCACTTTCCAGGGAAGATACGCAGTATTTT
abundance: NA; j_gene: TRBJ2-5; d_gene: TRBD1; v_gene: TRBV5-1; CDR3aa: CASSLGQGQGTQYF; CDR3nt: TGCGCCAGCAGCTTGGGACAGGGCCAGGGTACCCAGTACTTC
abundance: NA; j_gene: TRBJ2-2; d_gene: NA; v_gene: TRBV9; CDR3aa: CASSHALTGELFF; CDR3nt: TGTGCCAGCAGCCACGCTCTGACCGGGGAGCTGTTTTTT
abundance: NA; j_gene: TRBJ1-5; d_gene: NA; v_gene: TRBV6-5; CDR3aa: CASSYNFRSNQPQHF; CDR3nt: TGTGCCAGCAGTTACAATTTCCGTAGCAATCAGCCCCAGCATTTT
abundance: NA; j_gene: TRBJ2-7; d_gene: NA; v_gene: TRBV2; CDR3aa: CASRDRGVGEQYF; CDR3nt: TGTGCCAGCAGGGACCGGGGAGTCGGCGAGCAGTACTTC
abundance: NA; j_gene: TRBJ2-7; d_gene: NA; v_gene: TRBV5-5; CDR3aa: CASSLAGSVAYEQYF; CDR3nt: TGTGCCAGCAGCTTAGCAGGGAGTGTAGCCTACGAGCAGTACTTC
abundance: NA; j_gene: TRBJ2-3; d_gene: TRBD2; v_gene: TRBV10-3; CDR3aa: CAISESTSGVRDTQYF; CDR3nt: TGTGCCATCAGTGAGTCGACTAGCGGGGTGAGAGATACGCAGTATTTT
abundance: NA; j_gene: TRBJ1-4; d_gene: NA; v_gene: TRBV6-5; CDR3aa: CASSYRDRTTNEKLFF; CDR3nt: TGTGCCAGCAGTTACAGAGACAGGACAACTAATGAAAAACTGTTTTTT
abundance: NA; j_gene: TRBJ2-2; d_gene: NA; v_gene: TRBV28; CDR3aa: CASSFRLDPWVGELFF; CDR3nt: TGTGCCAGCAGTTTTAGACTAGACCCATGGGTGGGGGAGCTGTTTTTT
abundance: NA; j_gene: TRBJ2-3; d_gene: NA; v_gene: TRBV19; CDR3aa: CATSPSGFTDTQYF; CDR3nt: TGTGCCACCTCTCCATCAGGGTTCACAGATACGCAGTATTTT
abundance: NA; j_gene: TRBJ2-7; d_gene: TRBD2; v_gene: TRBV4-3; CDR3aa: CASSQDWLAGSYEQYF; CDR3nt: TGCGCCAGCAGCCAAGATTGGCTAGCGGGGTCCTACGAGCAGTACTTC
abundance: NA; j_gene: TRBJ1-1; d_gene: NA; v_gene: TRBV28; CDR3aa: CASSLRGAGAFF; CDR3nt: TGTGCCAGCAGTTTACGGGGGGCGGGAGCTTTCTTT
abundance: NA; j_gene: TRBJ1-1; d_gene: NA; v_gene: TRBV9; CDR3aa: CASSAYRDPNTEAFF; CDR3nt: TGTGCCAGCAGCGCCTACAGAGATCCGAACACTGAAGCTTTCTTT
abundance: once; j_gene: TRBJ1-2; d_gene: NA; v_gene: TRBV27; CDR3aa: CASAPWGEGRGYTF; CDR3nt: TGTGCCAGCGCCCCGTGGGGAGAGGGGCGAGGCTACACCTTC